The 2 T cell receptor beta chains presented below share a single source sample, sequenced in a study of T-cell memory formation after mild COVID-19. TCRdb re-analysed the 5' RACE reads in MiXCR, keeping a single row per CDR3 protein. The table has 470,000 or so distinct CDR3 sequences, around 19% seen once. Sequenced: PBMCs or a T cell subset sorted from them (not recorded which). These receptors were collected from an adult woman who had mild COVID-19 (a few samples of this study predate the infection). Cell type and time point are not known.

This CDR3 reads CASSLGQAPYEQYF. CDR3 nucleotide sequence: TGTGCCAGCAGCTTGGGACAAGCACCCTACGAGCAGTACTTC. This rearrangement joins TRBV5-6 to TRBJ2-7; no clear D. Trimming took 0 bases from V and 2 from J, leaving 9 bases between them. Germline loops: CDR1 SGHDT, CDR2 YYEEEE. The CDR3 runs to 14 residues.

This clonotype was observed a handful of times. The gene calls are TRBV7-9 and TRBJ1-6; D remains ambiguous. V lost 1 base to trimming and J lost 5 bases, with 12 bases between them. Germline CDR1 is SEHNR and CDR2 is FQNEAQ (reference sequence). The CDR3 covers 16 residues. This CDR3 is CASSLGPGLDNSPLHF. In nucleotides, the CDR3 is TGTGCCAGCAGCTTAGGCCCAGGACTCGATAATTCACCCCTCCACTTT.